The 9 T cell receptor beta chains reported below all come from one sample, sequenced in a study of shared clonotypes between healthy human individuals. Sequenced by immunoSEQ multiplex PCR; TCRdb stores in-frame clones only, minus some. The profile shows about 1.5 million clones, around 98% of them singletons. Material: naive CD4+ T cells sorted from blood. As for subset: CD45RA+ positively selected. The receptors derive from a man younger than 40 in good health.

This chain joins TRBV11-2 and TRBJ1-3; maybe TRBD1 (5 bases). Per germline, CDR1 SGHAT and CDR2 FQNNGV. The CDR3 consists of 15 residues. Trimming pared 1 base from V and 4 bases from J, leaving 11 bases between. The CDR3 spells CASSLGSGTGNTIYF. CDR3 nucleotide sequence: TGTGCCAGCAGCTTAGGGTCGGGGACGGGAAACACCATATATTTT.

The chain recombines TRBV2 with TRBJ2-2; TRBD1 agrees at 8 bases. This CDR3 has 18 residues. The germline V gene has CDR1 SNHLY and CDR2 FYNNEI. Germline trimming cut 0 bases from V and 0 bases from J; bases unmatched to any gene: 6. CDR3 protein: CASSEALGTGTNTGELFF. The CDR3 coding sequence is TGTGCCAGCAGTGAAGCCCTAGGGACAGGAACGAACACCGGGGAGCTGTTTTTT.

This sequence joins TRBV11-2 and TRBJ2-7; 8 bases are a match to TRBD1. The germline V gene has CDR1 SGHAT and CDR2 FQNNGV. V gave up 5 bases and J gave up 6 bases; unmatched junction bases: 21. CDR3 length: 18 residues. The DNA of the CDR3 is TGTGCCAGCAGCCCCTTTACCCCTACCTGGGACAGGACAGGCGAGCAGTACTTC. Translated: CASSPFTPTWDRTGEQYF.

J is TRBJ1-3 and V is TRBV15, with D maybe TRBD1 (5 bases). Trimming pared 0 bases from V and 3 bases from J, leaving 15 bases between. CDR1 is LNHNV, CDR2 YYDKDF, per germline (reference sequence). The CDR3 is made up of 17 amino acids. CDR3 in DNA: TGTGCCACCAGCAGAGAGCGTGCCCAGGGTAGTGGAAACACCATATATTTT. This sequence encodes CATSRERAQGSGNTIYF.

The chain employs TRBV7-2 and TRBJ2-7, with no clear D. In germline, CDR1 is SGHTA, CDR2 FQGNSA. The CDR3 extends over 16 amino acids. V was clipped by 5 bases and J by 0 bases, with 17 bases between them. This CDR3 reads CASSRGIRASSYEQYF. Here the CDR3 DNA reads TGTGCCAGCAGCCGCGGCATTCGGGCCAGCTCCTACGAGCAGTACTTC.

The chain links TRBV28 to TRBJ1-3; TRBD1 matches at 8 bases. With 5 bases clipped from V and 4 bases from J, the junction kept 7 bases outside the gene matches. Germline V CDR1 and CDR2: MDHEN, SYDVKM. This CDR3 has 15 amino acids. The CDR3 DNA reads TGTGCCAGCAGTCCCCCGGACAGGGCCGGAAACACCATATATTTT. Translated: CASSPPDRAGNTIYF.

This chain links TRBV29-1 with TRBJ2-1; TRBD1 aligns across 9 bases. Germline lookup yields CDR1 SQVTM and CDR2 ANQGSEA. The V and J ends lost 3 bases and 9 bases, in that order; junction bases with no gene match: 12. The CDR3 is made up of 15 amino acids. This chain's CDR3 is CSVDPRDRVGSEQFF. The CDR3 nucleotides are TGCAGCGTTGACCCCCGGGACAGGGTGGGGAGTGAGCAGTTCTTC.

This chain connects TRBV7-9 to TRBJ1-2; D unclear. CDR1 and CDR2 from the germline V gene are SEHNR and FQNEAQ (reference sequence). The V end was cut by 4 bases, the J end by 5 bases, with 11 bases between. The length of the CDR3 is 13 residues. The CDR3 loop is CASSSSAGYGYTF. The CDR3 coding sequence is TGTGCCAGCAGCTCTTCGGCTGGGTATGGCTACACCTTC.

The rearrangement uses TRBV4-2 and TRBJ1-5; D is unclear. The CDR3 extends over 17 amino acids. The V end was cut by 1 base, the J end by 0 bases, with 13 bases between. Germline V CDR1 and CDR2: LGHNA, YNFKEQ. The CDR3 sequence is CASSQGRGDLSNQPQHF. CDR3 in DNA: TGTGCCAGCAGCCAAGGTCGGGGAGACCTTAGCAATCAGCCCCAGCATTTT.